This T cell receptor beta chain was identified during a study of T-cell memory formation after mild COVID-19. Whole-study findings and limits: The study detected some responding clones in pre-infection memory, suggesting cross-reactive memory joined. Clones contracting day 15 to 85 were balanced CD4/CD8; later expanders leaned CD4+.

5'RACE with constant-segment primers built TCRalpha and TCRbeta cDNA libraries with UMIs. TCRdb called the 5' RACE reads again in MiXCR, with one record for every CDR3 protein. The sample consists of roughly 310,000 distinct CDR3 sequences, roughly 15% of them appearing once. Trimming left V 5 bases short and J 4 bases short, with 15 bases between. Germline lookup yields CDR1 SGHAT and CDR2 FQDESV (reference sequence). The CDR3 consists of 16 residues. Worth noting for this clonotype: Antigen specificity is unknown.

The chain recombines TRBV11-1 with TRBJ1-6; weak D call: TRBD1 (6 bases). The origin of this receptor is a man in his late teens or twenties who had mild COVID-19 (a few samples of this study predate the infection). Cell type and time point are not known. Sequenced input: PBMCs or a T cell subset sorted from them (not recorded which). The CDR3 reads CASSPGRTAYNSPLHF. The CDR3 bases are TGTGCCAGCAGCCCAGGAAGGACAGCTTATAATTCACCCCTCCACTTT.